Described below is a single T cell receptor beta chain sequence and its context. By its share of the sample, this clone is large (0.1 to 1%). This receptor's antigen is unknown. No base-level quality is on record; no much larger clone is a single base apart. The data originate from a study of chemoradiotherapy in HPV16-positive cancers (dated by TCRdb to about 2022). A note on the overall study: Candidate HPV-specific T-cell clones and common TCR motifs were defined through functional T-cell assays on cells from a couple of HPV16-positive patients. Whether T-cell immunity against the HPV oncoproteins E6 and E7 changes during chemoradiotherapy and whether survival is affected by this immunity were examined in the study. The candidate HPV-specific TCRs and motifs were subsequently tracked in TCR repertoires obtained from approximately 86 patients with HPV-related cancers.

Repertoires were sampled repeatedly over the course of chemoradiotherapy so that clonal expansion in the tumor microenvironment could be followed. The library was made by the immunoSEQ multiplex PCR assay. TCRdb obtained this table from immuneACCESS and retained in-frame rearrangements with V and J assigned. These tables miss some clones; where compared with another copy, unresolved V genes account for less than half of the shortfall, and the remainder is unexplained. The sample contains about 32,000 clones, 88% of them found a single time. The ten largest clones represent 4.5% to 6% of the sample. General study outcomes and caveats: The survival association was reported for HPV16-positive patients, and the functional definition of HPV-specific T cells was derived from only a couple of HPV16-positive patients. In HPV16-positive patients, expansion of HPV-responsive T cells during chemoradiotherapy was found to be associated with improved recurrence-free survival. Expansion of candidate HPV-specific clones and E7-related TCR motifs was observed in the tumor microenvironment during treatment, whereas no such expansion was observed for non-HPV-specific T cells.

The sequencing used blood, collected from a patient who underwent chemoradiotherapy. This sequence was found in a human donor with HPV-associated anogenital cancer.

The CDR3 region reads CASTKIRQGRAPLHF. DNA sequence: TGTGCCAGCACCAAAATAAGACAGGGCCGGGCACCCCTCCACTTT. The chain uses TRBV6-1 and TRBJ1-6; 7 middle bases align to TRBD1. The CDR1 and CDR2 encoded by the germline V gene are MNHNS and SASEGT. The germline V end is reduced by 7 bases and the J end by 11 bases; junction bases left unmatched: 14. Inclusive of the bounding cysteine and phenylalanine, the CDR3 is 15 residues long. The only DNA kept is the CDR3, 45 bases in frame from the first base.